The following is a T cell receptor (beta chain) sequence with its context. Sequenced by immunoSEQ multiplex PCR; TCRdb stores in-frame clones only, minus some. The sample yields 95,000 to 110,000 clones, about 90% seen once. Trimming pared 3 bases from V and 0 bases from J, leaving 15 bases between. The CDR3 has 15 amino acids. From germline, CDR1 is DFQATT and CDR2 SNEGSKA (reference sequence). The data are from a study of blood T cell repertoires in COVID-19. This receptor was taken from a man aged 50-59 years in a cohort sampled during active COVID-19. The rearrangement uses TRBV20-1 and TRBJ2-7, with TRBD2 as a possible D gene (7 bases). The specimen sequenced was peripheral blood. The CDR3 region has the DNA TGCAGTGCTAGTAGGAGGGGGGGGCCCTCCTACGAGCAGTACTTC. This gives the protein CSASRRGGPSYEQYF.